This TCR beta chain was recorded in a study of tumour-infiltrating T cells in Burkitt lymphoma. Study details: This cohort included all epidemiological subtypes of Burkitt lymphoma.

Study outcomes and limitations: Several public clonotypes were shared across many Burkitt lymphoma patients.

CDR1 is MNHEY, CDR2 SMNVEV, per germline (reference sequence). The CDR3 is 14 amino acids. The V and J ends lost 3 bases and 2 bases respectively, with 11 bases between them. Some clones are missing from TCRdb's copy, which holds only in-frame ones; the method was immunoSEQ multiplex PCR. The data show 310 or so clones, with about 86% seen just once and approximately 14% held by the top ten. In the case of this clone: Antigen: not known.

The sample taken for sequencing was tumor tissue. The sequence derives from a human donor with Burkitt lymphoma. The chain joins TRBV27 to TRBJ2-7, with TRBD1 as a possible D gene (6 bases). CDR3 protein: CASSFGGQTYEQYF. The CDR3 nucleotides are TGTGCCAGCAGTTTCGGAGGACAGACCTACGAGCAGTACTTC.